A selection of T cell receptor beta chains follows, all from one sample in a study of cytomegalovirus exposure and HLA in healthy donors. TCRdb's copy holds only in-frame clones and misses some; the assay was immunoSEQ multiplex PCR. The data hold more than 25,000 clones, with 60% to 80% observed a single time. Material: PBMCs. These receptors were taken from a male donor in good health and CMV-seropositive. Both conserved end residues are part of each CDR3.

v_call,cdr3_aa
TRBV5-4,CASSVPSGRIHEQYF
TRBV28,CASSLGPWDLGHGYTF
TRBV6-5,CASSYAGEAQPQHF
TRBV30,CAWGGRRGTNNEQFF
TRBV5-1,CASSPGTGWTEAFF
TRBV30,CAWSGRLAGESLAKNIQYF
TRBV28,CASSLPTGDTEAFF
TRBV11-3,CASSVRRGTEAFF
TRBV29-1,CSDAPGSPWGDTEAFF
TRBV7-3,CASSPGPGQLLYGYTF
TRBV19,CASSSDRGTEAFF
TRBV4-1,CASSGAATNEKLFF
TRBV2,CASSQGYGANVLTF
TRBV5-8,CASSPPGTSGSQGTDTQYF
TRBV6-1,CATRLVREQFF
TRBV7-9,CASSSSGEARSYNEPFF
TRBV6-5,CASSYELLTGNTEAFF
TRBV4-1,CASSQDSRLSRTYEQYF
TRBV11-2,CASSQDRGFQVTYEQYF
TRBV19,CASSAGGNTEAFF
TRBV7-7,CASSPWDRWKTQYF
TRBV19,CASSMLEPTGELFF
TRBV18,CASSETNAWYGYTF
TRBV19,CATSTDSHNQPQHF
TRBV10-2,CASSEPGSNTGELFF
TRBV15,CATSRTSDQETQYF
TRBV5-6,CASSPADLSVEAFF
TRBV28,CASSHGQGGFLAKNIQYF
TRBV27,CASSLAGPGELFF
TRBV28,CASSSTGTVGNRPQHF
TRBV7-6,CASSPQGNYGYTF
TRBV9,CASSRGMGQGNTGELFF
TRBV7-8,CASSPDRGGFQETQYF
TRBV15,CATSRDFERDEQFF
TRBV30,CAWTTWDSPGRGYTF
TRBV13,CASSSGGEAFF
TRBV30,CAQSPGTADTQYF
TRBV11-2,CASSLDRGQPQHF
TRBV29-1,CSGLQTSVYNEQFF
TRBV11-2,CASSPGVQPQHF
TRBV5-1,CASSKGLAGESSRETQYF
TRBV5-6,CASSLGGDLLTNEKLFF
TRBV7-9,CASSRKGQQETQYF
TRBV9,CASSGPTGVPIFFGYTF
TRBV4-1,CASSPPGDEQYF
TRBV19,CASTDRGRDTQYF
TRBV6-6,CATSGRVNEKLFF
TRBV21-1,CASSNRDSNTEAFF
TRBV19,CASSGTNEKLFF